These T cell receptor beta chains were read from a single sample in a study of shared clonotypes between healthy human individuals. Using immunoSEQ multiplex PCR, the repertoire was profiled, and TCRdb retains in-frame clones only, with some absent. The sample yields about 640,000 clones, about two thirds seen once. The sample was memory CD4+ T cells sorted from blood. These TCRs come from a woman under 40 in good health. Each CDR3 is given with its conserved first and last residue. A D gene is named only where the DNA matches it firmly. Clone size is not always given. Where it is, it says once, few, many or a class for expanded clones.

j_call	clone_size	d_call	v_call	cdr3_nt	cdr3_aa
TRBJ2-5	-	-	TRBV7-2	TGTGCCAGCAGCCTACGCGCCGGGTACCAAGAGACCCAGTACTTC	CASSLRAGYQETQYF
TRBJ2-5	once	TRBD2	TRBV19	TGTGCCAGTAGTATTCTGTCTAGCGGGAGAATCCGAGAGACCCAGTACTTC	CASSILSSGRIRETQYF
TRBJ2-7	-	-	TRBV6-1	TGTGCCAGCACCCGAACATCGTCTAACACCTACGAGCAGTACTTC	CASTRTSSNTYEQYF
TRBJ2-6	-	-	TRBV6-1	TGTGCCAGCAGTCAGCTCAGGGCCAACGTCCTGACTTTC	CASSQLRANVLTF
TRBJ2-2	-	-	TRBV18	TGTGCCAGCTCCCCTGCCTGGTCCTCCGGGGAGCTGTTTTTT	CASSPAWSSGELFF
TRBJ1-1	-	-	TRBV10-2	TGCGCCAGCAAAATAGAGGGAATGAACACTGAAGCTTTCTTT	CASKIEGMNTEAFF
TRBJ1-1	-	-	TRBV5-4	TGTGCCAGCACCCGGGGAAGGGACACTGAAGCTTTCTTT	CASTRGRDTEAFF
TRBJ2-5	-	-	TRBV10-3	TGTGCCATCAGTGAAACCCAAGAGACCCAGTACTTC	CAISETQETQYF
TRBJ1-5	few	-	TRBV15	TGTGCCACCAGCAGACAACTAAATCAGCCCCAGCATTTT	CATSRQLNQPQHF
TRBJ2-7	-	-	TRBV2	TGTGCCGGGTCCGGAGGGTACTACGAGCAGTACTTC	CAGSGGYYEQYF
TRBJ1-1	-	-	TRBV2	TGTGCCAGCAGTGAATTCGGGGGTCGGACTGAAGCTTTCTTT	CASSEFGGRTEAFF
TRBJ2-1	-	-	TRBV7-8	TGTGCCAGCAGCTTAATGGGACCCTTCTTGACCAATGAGCAGTTCTTC	CASSLMGPFLTNEQFF
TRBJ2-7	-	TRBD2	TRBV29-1	TGCAGCGTTGTCGCCGGGAGGTCCTACGAGCAGTACTTC	CSVVAGRSYEQYF
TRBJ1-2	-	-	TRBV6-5	TGTGCCAGCAGTTACTCATTACTCGGGGGCTACACCTTC	CASSYSLLGGYTF
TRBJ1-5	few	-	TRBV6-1	TGTGCCAGCAGTGAACAAGGAGTGGGGGGGCAGCCCCAGCATTTT	CASSEQGVGGQPQHF
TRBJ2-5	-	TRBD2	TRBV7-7	TGTGCCAGCAGCCCGTTGGGACTAGCGGGACTAGAGACCCAGTACTTC	CASSPLGLAGLETQYF
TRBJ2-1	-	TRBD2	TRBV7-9	TGTGCCAGCAGCCGGGGTAGCGGTTCGGGGGGTGAGCAGTTCTTC	CASSRGSGSGGEQFF